The clone carrying this TCR beta chain occurred a few times. Noted time point: patch test 3, about 24 weeks after DPC sensitization. Regarding treatment: therapeutic diphenylcyclopropenone sensitization with weekly scalp DPC. The data stem from a study of human T cells and chemical hapten exposure. Germline CDR1 reads SGHTA; CDR2 reads FQGNSA. V was shortened by 2 bases and J by 0 bases, with 5 bases between the two germline ends. The CDR3 is made up of 15 amino acids. TCRdb independently ran MiXCR on the RACE reads; one entry per CDR3 protein. Here the sample spans around 200,000 distinct CDR3 sequences, more than 20% being singletons.

V gene TRBV7-2 combines with J gene TRBJ2-6; D is unclear. The sequenced sample was whole blood, obtained in connection with sensitization to the hapten diphenylcyclopropenone (DPC). The clonotype comes from a woman aged 40-49 years with alopecia areata. Some clones in this sample may be carry-over from other donors' samples. The CDR3 DNA sequence: TGTGCCAGCAGCTTATTATCCTCTGGGGCCAACGTCCTGACTTTC. Encoded protein: CASSLLSSGANVLTF.